These T cell receptor beta chains were read from a single sample in a study of CXCR3-negative and CXCR3-positive naive CD8 T cells. TCRdb reprocessed the 5' RACE reads; each CDR3 protein has one entry and no DNA is given. This repertoire comprises about 130,000 distinct CDR3 sequences; its ten largest clones make up approximately 0.29%. The sequenced material came from naive CXCR3- CD8+ T cells from blood. The receptors here all came from a human donor in good health. Some clones in this sample may be carry-over from other donors' samples. Both conserved end residues are part of each CDR3. Each record gives: V gene, J gene, CDR3 protein.

V: TRBV5-5
J: TRBJ2-1
CDR3: CASSYHGLAGGNEQFF

V: TRBV30
J: TRBJ2-5
CDR3: CAWSPDQETQYF

V: TRBV14
J: TRBJ2-1
CDR3: CASSRTDFYNEQFF

V: TRBV4-1
J: TRBJ2-1
CDR3: CARSHPGTRGLNEQFF

V: TRBV29-1
J: TRBJ1-1
CDR3: CSVTPWGTEAFF

V: TRBV6-2/TRBV6-3
J: TRBJ2-7
CDR3: CASGFSYYEQYF

V: TRBV4-3
J: TRBJ1-5
CDR3: CASSQSTGTGHQPQHF

V: TRBV7-9
J: TRBJ2-7
CDR3: CASGRSYEQYF

V: TRBV2
J: TRBJ2-7
CDR3: CASETVFGEQYF

V: TRBV13
J: TRBJ1-2
CDR3: CASSLGGPDYGYTF

V: TRBV9
J: TRBJ1-2
CDR3: CASSSLDRATNYGYTF

V: TRBV27
J: TRBJ1-2
CDR3: CASSLHPQLGGLDYGYTF

V: TRBV6-5
J: TRBJ2-7
CDR3: CASSYGNGYEQYF

V: TRBV7-9
J: TRBJ1-1
CDR3: CASNLPGGAEAFF

V: TRBV7-9
J: TRBJ2-6
CDR3: CASSPTAGTGANVLTF

V: TRBV7-9
J: TRBJ2-7
CDR3: CASSPPTGEQANPYEQYF